This entry is about one T cell receptor beta chain. Source study methods: By means of reference gene primer amplification, nucleated cell counts were estimated. TCRdb's copy holds only in-frame clones and misses some; the assay was immunoSEQ multiplex PCR. That table furnishes V, J and clone size, whereas the DNA furnished D and trimming. The repertoire includes 150,000 to 200,000 clones, 84% of them detected once, and around a fifth sits in the top ten. The CDR3 contains 14 residues. The germline V gene has CDR1 MNHEY and CDR2 SMNVEV (reference sequence). The J segment lost 6 bases and the V segment lost 10 bases, leaving 10 bases of the junction unmatched. The data stem from a study of blood T cell repertoires in COVID-19. The overall study: Samples of COVID-19 (acute and convalescent) were obtained from the United States, Italy and Spain. PBMCs, B-cell-depleted T cells, or T cells were the source of the cDNA or gDNA that made up the material.

The chain employs TRBV27 and TRBJ2-7, with 12 bases identical to TRBD2. The origin of this receptor is a woman of 80 years or more with acute or convalescent COVID-19. Source material: peripheral blood. CDR3 in DNA: TGTGCCACCAACCCTAGCGGGAGGGCCCTCGAGCAGTACTTC. It encodes CATNPSGRALEQYF.